Listed below are T cell receptor beta chains from one sample, sequenced in a study of cytomegalovirus exposure and HLA in healthy donors. Only in-frame clones appear in the TCRdb table, and some are missing; sequencing was by immunoSEQ multiplex PCR. The sample has around 130,000 clones; more than 80% are singletons. Sequenced material: PBMCs. All receptors come from a woman aged 25-40 years in good health and CMV-seropositive. Both conserved end residues are part of each CDR3. A D gene is named only where the DNA matches it firmly. A row's size may be missing; if present it is once, few, many or a size class.

d_call	clone_size	v_call	j_call	cdr3_aa	cdr3_nt
-	once	TRBV29-1	TRBJ2-7	CSVELVGGGSYEQYF	TGCAGCGTTGAATTAGTAGGGGGGGGCTCCTACGAGCAGTACTTC
-	-	TRBV2	TRBJ2-2	CASSGQNTGELFF	TGTGCCAGCAGCGGACAGAACACCGGGGAGCTGTTTTTT
-	-	TRBV27	TRBJ2-7	CASRIKPTSYEQYF	TGTGCCAGCAGAATAAAGCCAACCTCCTACGAGCAGTACTTC
-	-	TRBV28	TRBJ1-5	CASRSLTDSYSNQPQHF	TGTGCCAGCAGGAGTCTGACAGATTCCTATAGCAATCAGCCCCAGCATTTT
-	-	TRBV23-1	TRBJ2-1	CASSHGRMHNEQFF	TGCGCCAGCAGTCATGGGAGAATGCACAATGAGCAGTTCTTC
-	-	TRBV5-1	TRBJ1-2	CASSLGAVNYGYTF	TGCGCCAGCAGCTTGGGGGCCGTCAACTATGGCTACACCTTC
-	-	TRBV2	TRBJ2-7	CASMRTYVLNYEQYF	TGTGCCAGCATGAGAACCTACGTATTAAACTACGAGCAGTACTTC
-	few	TRBV27	TRBJ2-7	CASSLLAREQYF	TGTGCCAGCAGTTTGTTAGCGCGAGAGCAGTACTTC
-	-	TRBV2	TRBJ1-1	CASSEQYTEAFF	TGTGCCAGCAGTGAACAGTACACTGAAGCTTTCTTT
-	-	TRBV27	TRBJ1-1	CASSPTSVNTEAFF	TGTGCCAGCAGCCCTACGTCGGTGAACACTGAAGCTTTCTTT
-	-	TRBV18	TRBJ1-1	CASSPLEMNTEAFF	TGTGCCAGCTCACCTTTAGAGATGAACACTGAAGCTTTCTTT
-	few	TRBV10-2	TRBJ2-3	CASSGTQASTDTQYF	TGCGCCAGCAGTGGCACACAGGCGAGCACAGATACGCAGTATTTT
-	-	TRBV6-5	TRBJ2-7	CASSYSPGAYEQYF	TGTGCCAGCAGTTACTCTCCGGGGGCCTACGAGCAGTACTTC
TRBD1	once	TRBV30	TRBJ1-1	CAWSPGGPEAFF	TGTGCCTGGTCGCCAGGGGGCCCTGAAGCTTTCTTT
TRBD2	once	TRBV9	TRBJ2-1	CASSSASGLYNEQFF	TGTGCCAGCAGCTCGGCTAGCGGGCTCTACAATGAGCAGTTCTTC
TRBD2	-	TRBV9	TRBJ2-1	CASSKLAGHEQFF	TGTGCCAGCAGCAAACTAGCGGGCCATGAGCAGTTCTTC
-	-	TRBV19	TRBJ1-1	CASSLTGVNTEAFF	TGTGCCAGTAGTCTGACAGGAGTGAACACTGAAGCTTTCTTT
-	-	TRBV6-5	TRBJ1-2	CASSYSPTGGGYTF	TGTGCCAGCAGTTACTCGCCGACAGGCGGCGGCTACACCTTC
TRBD1	-	TRBV6-6	TRBJ1-5	CASSLTGGSNQPQHF	TGTGCCAGCAGTTTAACAGGGGGTAGCAATCAGCCCCAGCATTTT
-	-	TRBV7-3	TRBJ1-1	CASSLGGRGEAFF	TGTGCCAGCAGCCTCGGGGGGAGGGGAGAAGCTTTCTTT
-	-	TRBV28	TRBJ2-7	CASSVTTAGLDYEQYF	TGTGCCAGCAGTGTCACCACGGCGGGCCTTGACTACGAGCAGTACTTC
TRBD1	-	TRBV7-8	TRBJ1-2	CASSYTGASKVGYTF	TGTGCCAGCAGCTACACAGGGGCCTCTAAGGTTGGCTACACCTTC
TRBD2	-	TRBV6-1	TRBJ2-1	CASSRAGPNNEQFF	TGTGCCAGCAGTCGAGCGGGGCCGAACAATGAGCAGTTCTTC
-	-	TRBV6-5	TRBJ1-2	CASSYYPSAPNYGYTF	TGTGCCAGCAGTTACTACCCCAGTGCCCCTAACTATGGCTACACCTTC
-	-	TRBV28	TRBJ1-3	CASSSSQGAGNTIYF	TGTGCCAGCAGTTCCTCCCAGGGCGCTGGAAACACCATATATTTT
TRBD2	-	TRBV11-2	TRBJ2-7	CASSSGLAGVNEQYF	TGTGCCAGCAGCTCGGGACTAGCGGGAGTGAACGAGCAGTACTTC
-	-	TRBV27	TRBJ2-7	CASSPALTGNEQYF	TGTGCCAGCAGTCCCGCCCTCACAGGGAACGAGCAGTACTTC
-	-	TRBV30	TRBJ2-3	CAWTSLRTDTQYF	TGTGCCTGGACTAGCCTTCGCACAGATACGCAGTATTTT
-	-	TRBV15	TRBJ1-6	CATSSGRSYNSPLHF	TGTGCCACCAGCAGCGGGAGATCCTATAATTCACCCCTCCACTTT
-	-	TRBV29-1	TRBJ2-3	CSVSEGADTQYF	TGCAGCGTTTCGGAGGGCGCAGATACGCAGTATTTT
TRBD1	-	TRBV28	TRBJ2-7	CASTAPGGPRSQYF	TGTGCCAGCACCGCTCCAGGGGGCCCACGATCGCAGTACTTC
-	-	TRBV5-1	TRBJ2-3	CASSLVPADTQYF	TGCGCCAGCAGCTTGGTTCCCGCAGATACGCAGTATTTT
-	-	TRBV10-3	TRBJ1-3	CATQQGTVLGNTIYF	TGTGCCACCCAACAGGGCACGGTATTAGGAAACACCATATATTTT
-	-	TRBV6-6	TRBJ2-7	CASSLPSPTYEQYF	TGTGCCAGCAGTCTTCCTAGCCCTACCTACGAGCAGTACTTC
-	few	TRBV6-1	TRBJ1-5	CASSERGWVGGNQPQHF	TGTGCCAGCAGTGAACGGGGGTGGGTGGGGGGCAATCAGCCCCAGCATTTT
-	-	TRBV30	TRBJ2-7	CAWSVNSYEQYF	TGTGCCTGGAGTGTAAACAGCTACGAGCAGTACTTC
-	-	TRBV6-5	TRBJ1-6	CASWTDESNSPLHF	TGTGCCAGCTGGACAGATGAGTCTAATTCACCCCTCCACTTT
-	-	TRBV12-2	TRBJ2-3	CASRYYSGGLDTQYF	TGTGCAAGTCGCTATTATAGCGGGGGACTAGATACGCAGTATTTT
-	once	TRBV7-9	TRBJ1-2	CASSFEGPHYGYTF	TGTGCCAGCAGCTTTGAGGGTCCCCACTATGGCTACACCTTC
-	-	TRBV4-1	TRBJ2-6	CASSSRDRGLAPGVLTF	TGCGCCAGCAGCAGCCGGGACAGGGGACTAGCCCCTGGTGTCCTGACTTTC
-	-	TRBV18	TRBJ1-1	CASSPGGLGTEAFF	TGTGCCAGCTCCCCGGGGGGGCTTGGTACTGAAGCTTTCTTT
TRBD1	-	TRBV7-9	TRBJ1-1	CASSWDRDRTEAFF	TGTGCCAGCAGCTGGGACAGGGACAGGACTGAAGCTTTCTTT
TRBD1	-	TRBV10-3	TRBJ1-2	CAISEGGSSYGYTF	TGTGCCATCAGTGAAGGGGGCAGTTCCTATGGCTACACCTTC
TRBD1	-	TRBV5-1	TRBJ1-4	CASSFNRGGYEKLFF	TGCGCCAGCAGCTTCAACAGGGGAGGTTATGAAAAACTGTTTTTT
TRBD1	-	TRBV5-1	TRBJ2-7	CASGTVGIHEQYF	TGCGCCAGCGGGACAGTGGGTATCCACGAGCAGTACTTC
TRBD1	-	TRBV7-9	TRBJ1-2	CASSFRDRDGYTF	TGTGCCAGCAGCTTTCGGGACAGGGATGGCTACACCTTC
TRBD2	-	TRBV28	TRBJ2-7	CASSLFGWTSDEQYF	TGTGCCAGCAGTTTATTCGGGTGGACTAGCGACGAGCAGTACTTC
-	-	TRBV27	TRBJ2-7	CASSLSGPNEQYF	TGTGCCAGCAGCTTGTCAGGGCCCAACGAGCAGTACTTC
-	-	TRBV6-5	TRBJ1-3	CASSYFRGRGNTIYF	TGTGCCAGCAGTTACTTCCGGGGTCGAGGAAACACCATATATTTT
-	-	TRBV28	TRBJ1-1	CASSGAGSPEAFF	TGTGCCAGCAGTGGGGCGGGAAGCCCTGAAGCTTTCTTT
-	-	TRBV7-2	TRBJ2-1	CASTMGGEQFF	TGTGCCAGCACCATGGGGGGTGAGCAGTTCTTC
TRBD1	-	TRBV9	TRBJ1-2	CASSSLDRARLDYGYTF	TGTGCCAGCAGCAGCCTGGACAGGGCGCGACTCGACTATGGCTACACCTTC
-	once	TRBV2	TRBJ2-7	CASSMTSYEQYF	TGTGCCAGCAGCATGACTAGCTACGAGCAGTACTTC
-	-	TRBV29-1	TRBJ1-1	CSGGEGSREAFF	TGCAGCGGGGGGGAGGGGTCGCGGGAAGCTTTCTTT
TRBD1	-	TRBV2	TRBJ2-1	CASSYPTGGEQFF	TGTGCCAGCAGCTACCCGACAGGGGGTGAGCAGTTCTTC
-	-	TRBV9	TRBJ2-2	CASSVGPGTGELFF	TGTGCCAGCAGCGTGGGGCCAGGGACCGGGGAGCTGTTTTTT
TRBD2	few	TRBV30	TRBJ2-7	CAWTLGLAGVSEQYF	TGTGCCTGGACTCTTGGACTAGCGGGCGTATCCGAGCAGTACTTC
TRBD1	-	TRBV7-8	TRBJ2-7	CASRRTGGSHEQYF	TGTGCCAGTAGGAGGACAGGGGGCTCCCACGAGCAGTACTTC
-	-	TRBV28	TRBJ2-7	CASSSPDTPPYEQYF	TGTGCCAGCAGCTCCCCCGACACTCCACCCTACGAGCAGTACTTC